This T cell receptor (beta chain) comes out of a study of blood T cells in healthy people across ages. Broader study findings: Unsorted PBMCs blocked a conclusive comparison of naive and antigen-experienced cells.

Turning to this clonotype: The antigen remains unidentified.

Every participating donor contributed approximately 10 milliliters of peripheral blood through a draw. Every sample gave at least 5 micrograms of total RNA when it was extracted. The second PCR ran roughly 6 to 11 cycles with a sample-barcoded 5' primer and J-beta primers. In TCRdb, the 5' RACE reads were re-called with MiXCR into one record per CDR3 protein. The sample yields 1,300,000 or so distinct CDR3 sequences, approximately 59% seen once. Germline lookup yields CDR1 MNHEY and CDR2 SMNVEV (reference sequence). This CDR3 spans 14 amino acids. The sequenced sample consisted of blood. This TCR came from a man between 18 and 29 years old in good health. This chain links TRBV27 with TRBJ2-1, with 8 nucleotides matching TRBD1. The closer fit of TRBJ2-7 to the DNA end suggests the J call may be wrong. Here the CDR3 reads CASSLTGGYNEQYF. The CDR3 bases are TGTGCCAGCAGTTTAACAGGGGGATACAATGAGCAGTACTTC.